The clone carrying this T cell receptor (beta chain) was recorded once. Its cognate antigen is unknown. The record originates from a study of cytomegalovirus exposure and HLA in healthy donors. Findings and caveats of the study: Clonal expansion, a later analysis showed, was greater in HLA-associated TCR beta chains than in equally common others. The CMV antigen specificity of three CMV-associated chains was confirmed through in vitro analysis. Most of the CMV-associated TCR beta chains (in a later analysis) appeared to be HLA-restricted.

The PCR ran on 60 Vbeta and 13 Jbeta primers. Method: immunoSEQ multiplex PCR; TCRdb's copy keeps in-frame clones and lacks some. The sample lists roughly 150,000 clones, roughly 70% occurring once. Germline trimming cut 4 bases from V and 6 bases from J; bases unmatched to any gene: 9. Germline CDR1 and CDR2: SGHKS and YYEKEE (reference sequence). The CDR3 is 15 amino acids. The material sequenced was PBMCs. This chain links TRBV5-5 with TRBJ2-1; the match to TRBD1 covers 8 bases. This TCR was recovered from a woman between 45 and 60 years old in good health and CMV-seropositive. CDR3 sequence: CASSHIQGAANEQFF. The CDR3 DNA is TGTGCCAGCAGCCATATCCAGGGGGCGGCCAATGAGCAGTTCTTC.